The 11 T cell receptor beta chains listed next were all sequenced from one sample in a study of OX40 agonist ivuxolimab in advanced cancers. Generated by immunoSEQ multiplex PCR, the TCRdb table keeps only in-frame clones and is missing some. The profile shows some 80,000 clones, about nine tenths of them singletons. Sequencing was performed on CD4+ or CD8+ T cells sorted from blood, taken in a trial of the OX40 agonist ivuxolimab. The source is an adult with an advanced solid tumor such as melanoma, head and neck, liver or kidney cancer.

V gene TRBV13 combines with J gene TRBJ2-4; a weak D match, TRBD2 (6 bases). Germline V CDR1 and CDR2: PRHDT, FYEKMQ (reference sequence). Trimming removed 5 bases at V and 10 bases at J, with 15 bases between. The CDR3 runs 13 residues. CDR3 nucleotide sequence: TGTGCCAGCAGCGGGAGGCCCCTTCTGATTCAGTACTTC. Its protein is CASSGRPLLIQYF.

V and J are TRBV18 and TRBJ1-1; 8 bases line up with TRBD1. This CDR3 comprises 16 residues. Germline trimming cut 4 bases from V and 5 bases from J; bases unmatched to any gene: 12. Per the germline V gene, CDR1 is KGHSH and CDR2 is LQKENI. The DNA for the CDR3 is TGTGCCAGCTCACAGACAACTAACAGGGGGAGGACTGAAGCTTTCTTT. This encodes CASSQTTNRGRTEAFF.

This clone has a handful of counts. The chain uses TRBV7-2 and TRBJ1-4; no clear D gene. The ends were cut back, 4 bases at V and 8 bases at J, with 14 bases in the middle. Germline V gives CDR1 SGHTA, CDR2 FQGNSA. CDR3 length equals 14 residues. The CDR3 DNA reads as TGTGCCAGCAGCTCCCCTGGGAGAGGGGAAAAACTGTTTTTT. It codes for CASSSPGRGEKLFF.

The genes are TRBV9 and TRBJ2-3; 7 bases are shared with TRBD1. Germline CDR1 and CDR2: SGDLS and YYNGEE. This CDR3 has 15 residues. V was pared by 0 bases and J by 3 bases, with 4 bases of the junction left unmatched. The DNA of the CDR3 is TGTGCCAGCAGCGTAGTAGGGGGCAGGACAGATACGCAGTATTTT. As protein: CASSVVGGRTDTQYF.

The V gene is TRBV5-8, the J gene TRBJ1-1, with no clear D. Trimming shortened V by 1 base and J by 6 bases, and 7 bases separated the two germline ends. This CDR3 is 12 amino acids long. The germline V gene has CDR1 SGHTS and CDR2 YDEGEE. CDR3 amino acids: CASSLNTPEAFF. DNA of the CDR3: TGTGCCAGCAGCTTGAATACACCTGAAGCTTTCTTT.

The chain employs TRBV18 and TRBJ2-5; D call uncertain. The CDR3 is 14 amino acids. From germline, CDR1 is KGHSH and CDR2 LQKENI. Trimming removed 0 bases at V and 2 bases at J, with 7 bases between. CDR3 nucleotides: TGTGCCAGCTCACCACCAAACGGTCAAGAGACCCAGTACTTC. Amino acids: CASSPPNGQETQYF.

This chain uses TRBV29-1 with TRBJ1-1; 7 positions match TRBD1. V trimming: 5 bases; J trimming: 7 bases; junction bases outside the gene matches: 4. This CDR3 is 11 amino acids long. Germline CDR1 and CDR2: SQVTM and ANQGSEA. The CDR3 DNA follows: TGCAGCGTTTCGACAGGGCGTGAAGCTTTCTTT. Translating it yields CSVSTGREAFF.

CDR3 DNA sequence: TGTGCCAGCAGTTTATCTTCCGGGACAGGGGAGGCTGAAAAACTGTTTTTT. Amino acids: CASSLSSGTGEAEKLFF. The genes are TRBV27 and TRBJ1-4, with 10 positions matching TRBD1. Trimming at V came to 0 bases and at J to 7 bases, leaving 8 bases not matched to a gene. The CDR3 covers 17 residues. The germline V gene encodes CDR1 MNHEY and CDR2 SMNVEV (reference sequence).

The CDR3 DNA reads as TGCGCCAGCAGCCATGGTCCGGGCCAGAGCTACGAGCAGTACTTC. Its translation is CASSHGPGQSYEQYF. This chain connects TRBV4-3 to TRBJ2-5; D unclear. The J call may be faulty, since TRBJ2-7 better matches the DNA end. There are 15 residues in the CDR3. Per the germline V gene, CDR1 is LGHNA and CDR2 is YSLEER.

The chain recombines TRBV5-1 with TRBJ1-2; 8 bases agree with TRBD1. This CDR3 spans 12 amino acids. Germline CDR1 and CDR2: SGHRS and YFSETQ. J lost 6 bases, V lost 5 bases, and 3 bases had no gene match. CDR3 sequence: CASSVTGDGYTF. The CDR3 bases are TGCGCCAGCAGTGTGACAGGGGATGGCTACACCTTC.

The rearrangement joins TRBV19 to TRBJ1-2; 7 nucleotides agree with TRBD1. The CDR3 has 16 residues. J gave up 1 base and V 9 bases, and 14 bases lay outside the gene matches. CDR1 LNHDA and CDR2 SQIVND come from the germline V gene (reference sequence). CDR3 bases: TGTGCCAGCACGCCCGGGACAGTTAACTTTAACTATGGCTACACCTTC. Translated, it gives CASTPGTVNFNYGYTF.